The 32 T cell receptor beta chains given below trace back to one sample, sequenced in a study of blood T cell repertoires in COVID-19. Clones were sequenced by immunoSEQ multiplex PCR, and TCRdb holds only the in-frame ones, with some missing. Of some 72,000 clones listed, 80% to 90% are singletons. Sequences were obtained from peripheral blood. The receptors stem from a man in his fifties with active COVID-19.

This chain joins TRBV7-9 and TRBJ2-7; 10 positions match TRBD2. CDR3 length: 16 residues. The V and J ends lost 5 bases and 5 bases, in that order; junction bases with no gene match: 12. Germline values: CDR1 SEHNR, CDR2 FQNEAQ (reference sequence). In DNA, the CDR3 is TGTGCCAGCAGCCCCAGCTCAGCGGGAGGGCCGAACGAGCAGTACTTC. It codes for CASSPSSAGGPNEQYF.

V is TRBV9 and J is TRBJ1-6; D is unclear. V gave up 1 base and J gave up 4 bases, with 3 bases separating them. The germline V gene encodes CDR1 SGDLS and CDR2 YYNGEE. The CDR3 covers 13 residues. The CDR3 region is CASSVSYNSPLHF. CDR3 sequence (DNA): TGTGCCAGCAGCGTATCGTATAATTCACCCCTCCACTTT. The whole variable domain, remainder taken from reference TRBV9 and TRBJ1-6, is DSGVTQTPKHLITATGQRVTLRCSPRSGDLSVYWYQQSLDQGLQFLIQYYNGEERAKGNILERFSAQQFPDLHSELNLSSLELGDSALYFCASSVSYNSPLHFGNGTRLTVT.

The J gene is TRBJ1-4, the V gene TRBV12-5, with unresolved D. Germline V gene lookup returns CDR1 LGHNT and CDR2 FRNRAP. This CDR3 has 16 amino acids. Trimming stripped 0 bases from V and 4 bases from J, with 12 bases between. The CDR3 DNA sequence: TGTGCTAGTGGTTTGGTTGTTGGGAGAAGTAATGAAAAACTGTTTTTT. This codes for CASGLVVGRSNEKLFF.

A single count supports this clone. The chain joins TRBV27 to TRBJ2-1; 8 bases match TRBD2. CDR1 and CDR2 (germline): MNHEY, SMNVEV (reference sequence). The CDR3 has 15 residues. V dropped 4 bases and J dropped 8; count of bases not matched to a gene: 10. The DNA of the CDR3 is TGTGCCAGCAGTTCCACTTTAGCGGGACTCTATGAGCAGTTCTTC. It encodes CASSSTLAGLYEQFF.

This clone was detected only once. This sequence joins TRBV27 and TRBJ1-6; TRBD1 matches at 7 bases. This CDR3 comprises 15 residues. V trimming: 4 bases; J trimming: 10 bases; junction bases outside the gene matches: 10. Germline CDR1 MNHEY, CDR2 SMNVEV (reference sequence). CDR3 protein: CASSSLTGIGSPLHF. The DNA of the CDR3 is TGTGCCAGCAGTTCCCTGACAGGGATAGGGTCACCCCTCCACTTT.

The sample holds a few counts of this clone. This sequence joins TRBV30 and TRBJ1-2; 8 bases align to TRBD1. CDR1 and CDR2 (germline): GTSNPN, SVGIG (reference sequence). CDR3 length: 17 amino acids. The V segment lost 3 bases and the J segment 4 bases; nucleotides outside the gene matches: 16. CDR3 in amino acids: CAWSFGLSWDRSYGYTF. The DNA of the CDR3 is TGTGCCTGGAGCTTTGGGCTCTCTTGGGACAGGTCCTATGGCTACACCTTC.

The chain recombines TRBV7-6 with TRBJ2-7; no clear D. The V gene's germline CDR1 is SGHVS and CDR2 FNYEAQ. This CDR3 is built from 17 residues. Trimming stripped 2 bases from V and 1 base from J, with 18 bases between. CDR3 DNA: TGTGCCAGCAGCTTACAGGTGGGCGCGTCGATGTCCTACGAGCAGTACTTC. Protein: CASSLQVGASMSYEQYF.

The V call is TRBV15, the J call TRBJ2-3, with 8 nucleotides matching TRBD2. This CDR3 has 15 amino acids. V lost 5 bases to trimming and J lost 0 bases; unmatched junction nucleotides: 4. Germline V gene data show CDR1 as LNHNV and CDR2 as YYDKDF (reference sequence). The CDR3 bases are TGTGCCACCAGCCCCCGACTAGCGAGCACAGATACGCAGTATTTT. Translating gives CATSPRLASTDTQYF.

This clone was counted a few times. The chain links TRBV9 to TRBJ2-7; 11 bases map to TRBD2. The J segment lost 7 bases and the V segment lost 4 bases, leaving 7 bases of the junction unmatched. CDR3 size: 14 residues. The germline V gene encodes CDR1 SGDLS and CDR2 YYNGEE. The CDR3 coding sequence is TGTGCCAGCAGCCTCAGACTAGCGGGAAAGGAGCAGTACTTC. Translated: CASSLRLAGKEQYF.

This clone was seen only once. The chain uses TRBV2 and TRBJ2-2; 7 bases line up with TRBD1. The J segment lost 4 bases and the V segment lost 1 base, leaving 3 bases of the junction unmatched. Germline-derived CDR1 and CDR2 are SNHLY and FYNNEI. The CDR3 consists of 15 residues. The CDR3, as DNA: TGTGCCAGCAGTGAAGGACAGGGTAGCACCGGGGAGCTGTTTTTT. Translation gives CASSEGQGSTGELFF.

The chain uses TRBV18 and TRBJ1-1; 9 nucleotides line up with TRBD1. CDR1 KGHSH and CDR2 LQKENI come from the germline V gene. The CDR3 covers 17 residues. The V segment lost 3 bases and the J segment 1 base; nucleotides outside the gene matches: 9. The DNA for the CDR3 is TGTGCCAGCTCACCCAGGTTGACAGGGGGAAAGAACACTGAAGCTTTCTTT. Its protein product is CASSPRLTGGKNTEAFF.

The chain recombines TRBV5-1 with TRBJ2-5, with 11 bases aligning to TRBD2. CDR3 size: 15 residues. Losses at the gene ends were 4 bases for V and 1 base for J; bases not matched to a gene: 3. Germline CDR1 is SGHRS and CDR2 is YFSETQ. CDR3 in amino acids: CASSPSGGLQETQYF. The CDR3 bases are TGCGCCAGCAGCCCTAGCGGGGGGCTCCAAGAGACCCAGTACTTC.

The V call is TRBV19, the J call TRBJ1-1, with no clear D. The V end lost 3 bases, the J end lost 8 bases, and 13 bases lay between the germline ends. CDR3 length equals 13 residues. Germline V gene sequence: CDR1 LNHDA, CDR2 SQIVND (reference sequence). Written as DNA, the CDR3 is TGTGCCAGTAGTATTCGAACTCCGATCGAAGCTTTCTTT. Translating gives CASSIRTPIEAFF.

The chain recombines TRBV28 with TRBJ2-7, with TRBD1 identical over 8 bases. V shed 5 bases, J shed 2 bases, and the junction held 5 bases outside the gene matches. Germline CDR1 reads MDHEN; CDR2 reads SYDVKM. The CDR3 totals 14 residues. CDR3 in amino acids: CASSPGQETYEQYF. CDR3 DNA sequence: TGTGCCAGCAGTCCGGGACAGGAGACCTACGAGCAGTACTTC.

The chain is built from TRBV7-3 and TRBJ2-2; 7 bases align to TRBD1. Looked up from germline, CDR1 is SGHTA and CDR2 is FQGTGA. The V and J ends lost 5 bases and 2 bases, in that order; junction bases with no gene match: 5. The CDR3 has 15 amino acids. CDR3 nucleotides: TGTGCCAGCAGCAAAGTAGGGGGCAACACCGGGGAGCTGTTTTTT. Residues: CASSKVGGNTGELFF.

The V call is TRBV10-3, the J call TRBJ1-5; the match to TRBD1 covers 7 bases. V lost 1 base, J lost 0 bases, and 0 bases stayed unmatched. Germline V gene lookup returns CDR1 ENHRY and CDR2 SYGVKD. The CDR3 runs 15 residues. CDR3 residues: CAISEWDSSNQPQHF. CDR3 nucleotide sequence: TGTGCCATCAGTGAGTGGGACAGTAGCAATCAGCCCCAGCATTTT.

The rearrangement uses TRBV9 and TRBJ2-1, with a weak D call TRBD2 (5 bases). Deletions cut 4 bases from V and 0 bases from J, with 11 bases between. Germline lookup yields CDR1 SGDLS and CDR2 YYNGEE. The CDR3 runs to 15 residues. The CDR3 DNA follows: TGTGCCAGCAGCCCCTCGGGGAGCTCCTACAATGAGCAGTTCTTC. It is translated as CASSPSGSSYNEQFF.

The chain has TRBV3-1 (or the pseudogene TRBV3-2) and TRBJ2-5; tentatively, D is TRBD1 (6 bases). From germline, CDR1 is LGHDT and CDR2 YNNKEL (reference sequence). This CDR3 comprises 13 residues. V shed 2 bases and J shed 2 bases, with 6 bases lying between them. The CDR3 spells CASSQQGQETQYF. The CDR3 region has the DNA TGTGCCAGCAGCCAACAGGGGCAAGAGACCCAGTACTTC.

The chain is built from TRBV30 and TRBJ1-2; D not resolved. V was shortened by 4 bases and J by 5 bases, with 14 bases between the two germline ends. CDR3 length: 13 amino acids. CDR1 is GTSNPN and CDR2 is SVGIG in the germline V gene (reference sequence). The CDR3 bases are TGTGCCTGGACGGTGACACCCACATATGGCTACACCTTC. Its translation: CAWTVTPTYGYTF.

The J gene is TRBJ1-5, the V gene TRBV28, with a weak D call TRBD1 (5 bases). This CDR3 contains 15 residues. V was cut by 3 bases and J by 1 base, with 10 bases left in between. Germline V lookup: CDR1 MDHEN, CDR2 SYDVKM. The CDR3 sequence is CASSFGRASNQPQHF. CDR3 nucleotide sequence: TGTGCCAGCAGTTTCGGCAGGGCAAGCAATCAGCCCCAGCATTTT. Complete variable domain (other parts from reference TRBV28 and TRBJ1-5): DVKVTQSSRYLVKRTGEKVFLECVQDMDHENMFWYRQDPGLGLRLIYFSYDVKMKEKGDIPEGYSVSREKKERFSLILESASTNQTSMYLCASSFGRASNQPQHFGDGTRLSIL.

The J gene is TRBJ1-5, the V gene TRBV20-1; the D is unclear. V was shortened by 3 bases and J by 5 bases, with 11 bases between the two germline ends. This CDR3 has 13 amino acids. The germline CDR1 and CDR2 sequences are DFQATT and SNEGSKA (reference sequence). This CDR3 is CSASRSRYQPQHF. The CDR3 coding sequence is TGCAGTGCTAGTCGATCCCGGTATCAGCCCCAGCATTTT.

The V call is TRBV7-3, the J call TRBJ2-2; D is unresolved. The ends were cut back, 8 bases at V and 3 bases at J, with 7 bases in the middle. The CDR3 has 12 residues. Germline values: CDR1 SGHTA, CDR2 FQGTGA. CDR3 bases: TGTGCCAGCCGAGGTTACACCGGGGAGCTGTTTTTT. Residues: CASRGYTGELFF.

This chain joins TRBV28 and TRBJ1-1; D is perhaps TRBD1 (6 bases). The CDR3 consists of 15 residues. Between the trimmed V and J ends, which lost 5 bases and 8 bases, there was a span of 21 bases. The germline CDR1 and CDR2 sequences are MDHEN and SYDVKM. The CDR3 DNA is TGTGCCAGCAGTCCCCCGGACAGACTTCTAACCGAAGCTTTCTTT. It yields the protein CASSPPDRLLTEAFF.

The chain recombines TRBV5-4 with TRBJ2-5, with D perhaps matching TRBD1 (5 bases). Trimming stripped 0 bases from V and 6 bases from J, with 9 bases between. The V gene's germline CDR1 is SGHNT and CDR2 YYREEE (reference sequence). This CDR3 spans 13 amino acids. For the CDR3, the DNA is TGTGCCAGCAGCTTGGGGCAGGGTCAGACCCAGTACTTC. Translated, it gives CASSLGQGQTQYF.

The CDR3 protein is CASGLVITRSDNEQFF. The CDR3 DNA reads as TGTGCTAGTGGTTTGGTAATAACCCGGTCGGACAATGAGCAGTTCTTC. The chain employs TRBV12-5 and TRBJ2-1; D unresolved. The germline gives CDR1 LGHNT, CDR2 FRNRAP. V lost 0 bases and J 5 bases, leaving 14 bases between the germline ends. This CDR3 spans 16 amino acids.

This sequence joins TRBV5-4 and TRBJ2-1; weak D call: TRBD2 (7 bases). CDR3 length: 15 amino acids. Germline V gene sequence: CDR1 SGHNT, CDR2 YYREEE (reference sequence). Trimming took 4 bases from V and 7 from J, leaving 18 bases between them. The CDR3 DNA is TGTGCCAGCAGCCCCTCTGGACGGGGGGCGAATGAGCAGTTCTTC. Translated, it gives CASSPSGRGANEQFF.

A single count supports this clone. The chain joins TRBV19 to TRBJ1-1; tentative D call: TRBD1 (5 bases). V lost 6 bases, J lost 3 bases, and 11 bases lay in between. CDR3 length equals 13 residues. Germline CDR1 and CDR2: LNHDA and SQIVND (reference sequence). The CDR3 here is CASRVGGDTEAFF. Here the CDR3 DNA reads TGTGCCAGTAGGGTCGGGGGGGACACTGAAGCTTTCTTT.

The chain links TRBV29-1 to TRBJ2-1; 13 bases line up with TRBD2. J gave up 4 bases and V 7 bases, and 10 bases lay outside the gene matches. CDR1 SQVTM and CDR2 ANQGSEA come from the germline V gene. The CDR3 has 16 residues. CDR3 sequence reads: CSAGRGGLAGYNEQFF. Here the CDR3 DNA reads TGCAGCGCCGGCCGGGGGGGACTAGCGGGGTACAATGAGCAGTTCTTC.

The V and J genes are TRBV6-4 and TRBJ1-2, with TRBD1 identical over 9 bases. This CDR3 comprises 14 residues. Germline loops: CDR1 MRHNA, CDR2 SNTAGT. Germline trimming cut 4 bases from V and 2 bases from J; bases unmatched to any gene: 2. CDR3 sequence (DNA): TGTGCCAGCAGTGCTGGGACAGGGAACTATGGCTACACCTTC. Translating it yields CASSAGTGNYGYTF.

This rearrangement joins TRBV5-6 to TRBJ1-5; possibly TRBD1 for D (5 bases). CDR1 and CDR2 (germline): SGHDT, YYEEEE. The V and J ends lost 3 bases and 0 bases respectively, with 7 bases between them. The CDR3 loop spans 14 amino acids. The CDR3 protein is CASSSRVSNQPQHF. CDR3 nucleotides: TGTGCCAGCAGCTCCAGGGTTAGCAATCAGCCCCAGCATTTT.

The genes are TRBV24-1 and TRBJ1-2, with 10 nucleotides matching TRBD1. The CDR3 has 14 residues. Trimming took 3 bases from V and 5 from J; bases not matched to a gene: 2. Germline CDR1 and CDR2: KGHDR and SFDVKD. The CDR3 nucleotides are TGTGCCACCAGTGATCTGGACAGGGGGTATGGCTACACCTTC. It translates to CATSDLDRGYGYTF.

The chain links TRBV27 to TRBJ2-4; D ambiguous. CDR1 MNHEY and CDR2 SMNVEV come from the germline V gene (reference sequence). Trimming cost V 6 bases and J 11 bases, with 14 bases left between them. The CDR3 covers 12 residues. The CDR3 bases are TGTGCCAGCAGCCACGACTTCTCTCTTCAGTACTTC. It codes for CASSHDFSLQYF.